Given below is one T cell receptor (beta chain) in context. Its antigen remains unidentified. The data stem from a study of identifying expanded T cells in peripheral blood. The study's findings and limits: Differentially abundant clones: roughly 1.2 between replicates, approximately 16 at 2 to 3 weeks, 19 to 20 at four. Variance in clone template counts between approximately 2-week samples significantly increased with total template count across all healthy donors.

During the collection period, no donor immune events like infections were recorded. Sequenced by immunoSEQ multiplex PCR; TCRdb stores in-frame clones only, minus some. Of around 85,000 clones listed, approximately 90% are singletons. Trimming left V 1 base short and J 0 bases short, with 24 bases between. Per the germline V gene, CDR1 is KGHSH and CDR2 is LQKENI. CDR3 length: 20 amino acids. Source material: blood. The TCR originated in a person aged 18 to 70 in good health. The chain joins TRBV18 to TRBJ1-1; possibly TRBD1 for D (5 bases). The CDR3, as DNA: TGTGCCAGCTCACCACTGGTGCGGGGCGCAGGGCCTGGGGTGAACACTGAAGCTTTCTTT. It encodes CASSPLVRGAGPGVNTEAFF.